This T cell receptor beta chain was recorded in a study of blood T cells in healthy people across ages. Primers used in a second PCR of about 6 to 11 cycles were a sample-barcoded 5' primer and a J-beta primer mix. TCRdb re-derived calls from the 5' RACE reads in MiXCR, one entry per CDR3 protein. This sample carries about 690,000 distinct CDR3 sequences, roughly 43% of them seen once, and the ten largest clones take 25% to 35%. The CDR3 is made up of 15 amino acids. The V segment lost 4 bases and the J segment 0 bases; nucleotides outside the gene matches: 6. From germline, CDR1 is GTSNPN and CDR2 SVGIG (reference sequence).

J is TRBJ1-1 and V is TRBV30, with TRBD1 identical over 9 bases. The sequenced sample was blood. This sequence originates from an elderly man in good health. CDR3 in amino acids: CAWKQGAPMNTEAFF. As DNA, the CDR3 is TGTGCCTGGAAACAGGGGGCCCCTATGAACACTGAAGCTTTCTTT.